This T cell receptor beta chain was sequenced for a study of cytomegalovirus exposure and HLA in healthy donors. Points from the study as a whole: Altogether, about 160 TCR beta chains were recorded as cytomegalovirus-associated. When presence/absence was analysed, sequencing depth was taken to be roughly uniform across donors.

This PCR relied on a set of 60 Vbeta primers and 13 Jbeta primers. TCRdb's copy holds only in-frame clones and misses some; the assay was immunoSEQ multiplex PCR. Found here are about 130,000 clones, roughly 79% of them singletons; the top ten hold roughly 3.1%. Note on this clone: Antigen: not known.

This CDR3 region has 14 residues. The germline V gene encodes CDR1 GTSNPN and CDR2 SVGIG (reference sequence). V shed 0 bases and J shed 5 bases, with 11 bases lying between them. This chain joins TRBV30 and TRBJ2-1; D unresolved. This TCR was recovered from a man younger than 45 in good health and CMV-seronegative. The sample was PBMCs. Here the CDR3 reads CAWSVGSIDNEQFF. In nucleotides, the CDR3 is TGTGCCTGGAGTGTAGGTAGCATCGACAATGAGCAGTTCTTC.